This TCR beta chain was observed in a study of shared clonotypes between healthy human individuals. The study's findings and limits: Compared with memory subsets, naive subsets generally had larger estimated richness. Clonotype sharing among donors was thought likely to change with sequencing depth.

All of the donors resided in Nashville, Tennessee, and each was a Caucasian adult. With respect to this clone: Its antigen remains unknown.

The authors' processing: Because ImmunoSEQ provided only junction sequences with no quality scores, the filtering differed. Measured with immunoSEQ multiplex PCR; TCRdb has only the in-frame clones, and not every one. That table supplies the V and J calls and clone size; D and trimming were determined from the DNA. The data contain around 1.6 million clones, approximately 98% of them singletons. This CDR3 contains 13 residues. Germline V lookup: CDR1 MDHEN, CDR2 SYDVKM. Trimming stripped 11 bases from V and 0 bases from J, with 10 bases between. The specimen sequenced was naive CD4+ T cells sorted from blood. Specified subset: CD45RA+ positively selected. The receptor's source is a man aged 30 to 39 in good health. This sequence joins TRBV28 and TRBJ2-2; D gene uncertain. In nucleotides, the CDR3 is TGTGCCGGTATGGCATCGAACACCGGGGAGCTGTTTTTT. Protein sequence: CAGMASNTGELFF.